A selection of T cell receptor beta chains follows, all from one sample in a study of T cells expressing NK-cell markers. For each CDR3 protein, TCRdb gives one entry from its re-call of the 5' RACE reads, without DNA. This listing includes almost 450,000 distinct CDR3 sequences. Sequencing was carried out using blood T cells: a sorted CD56 or NKG2C T cell subset, CD4+ or CD8+ T cells, or bulk PBMC T cells (not recorded which). These receptors were collected from a woman aged 18 to 69 in good health. CDR3s include the opening cysteine and the closing phenylalanine or tryptophan. Fields, in order: J gene, V gene, CDR3 protein.

>TRBJ1-3|TRBV12-3/TRBV12-4
CASRGQGSGNTIYF
>TRBJ2-1|TRBV4-3
CASSQDWLAGYNEQFF
>TRBJ1-4|TRBV4-3
CASRGDTTNEKLFF
>TRBJ2-3|TRBV7-6
CASSLARDRRGNTQYF
>TRBJ2-1|TRBV3-1
CASSQDGAAKGWFF
>TRBJ2-2|TRBV5-4
CASSPWDSTANTGELFF
>TRBJ1-5|TRBV6-2/TRBV6-3
CASSIGSNQPQHF
>TRBJ1-1|TRBV7-9
CASSSTGSWRDSEAFF
>TRBJ2-2|TRBV7-6
CASSFGTENTGELFF
>TRBJ2-6|TRBV7-9
CASTLSSGTAGANVLTF
>TRBJ2-7|TRBV12-3/TRBV12-4
CASSPRDNYEQYF
>TRBJ2-1|TRBV7-2
CASSLGRLYNEQFF
>TRBJ2-3|TRBV18
CASSPPRPTDTQYF
>TRBJ2-3|TRBV7-3
CASSATPWTSGKRDTQYF
>TRBJ2-1|TRBV11-2
CASSSSSYNEQFF
>TRBJ2-5|TRBV20-1
CSARTIQETQYF
>TRBJ1-5|TRBV18
CASSPRGVYSNQPQHF
>TRBJ2-1|TRBV6-4
CASSTGTVDEQFF
>TRBJ2-3|TRBV11-2
CASSLVAGQRTSGVRDTQYF
>TRBJ2-3|TRBV7-2
CASSHSGLNTDTQYF
>TRBJ2-1|TRBV7-2
CASTTGGGYEQFF
>TRBJ1-1|TRBV30
CAWVRGGWTEAFF
>TRBJ1-1|TRBV7-9
CASSFGVPEAFF
>TRBJ2-1|TRBV11-2
CASSSRVSGNEQFF
>TRBJ2-1|TRBV28
CASSYRGLNEQFF
>TRBJ2-3|TRBV6-4
CASSDSGGADTQYF
>TRBJ2-7|TRBV5-1
CASSLTANTYEQYF
>TRBJ2-1|TRBV12-3/TRBV12-4
CSSSKTGFNEQFF
>TRBJ2-2|TRBV12-3/TRBV12-4
CASANRDSYTGELFF
>TRBJ2-7|TRBV28
CASRPTGQGIYEQYF
>TRBJ2-1|TRBV7-9
CASSLDLRENEQFF
>TRBJ2-1|TRBV6-2/TRBV6-3
CASSPLNEQFF
>TRBJ1-6|TRBV5-6
CASTLDPVLRSPLHF
>TRBJ2-5|TRBV9
CASSVAGSGGQETQYF
>TRBJ2-5|TRBV2
CASRWDRGQETQYF
>TRBJ1-4|TRBV12-3/TRBV12-4
CASSTDGTVNEKLFF
>TRBJ1-5|TRBV20-1
CSAHMAPSNQPQHF
>TRBJ2-7|TRBV28
CASSLVGNGDEQYF
>TRBJ2-7|TRBV19
CASSHSTGWNYEQYF
>TRBJ1-1|TRBV6-1
CASRPGQGDTEAFF
>TRBJ1-4|TRBV12-3/TRBV12-4
CASSLGRPTNEKLFF
>TRBJ2-3|TRBV7-2
CASSLAPRDTQYF
>TRBJ2-7|TRBV20-1
CSARGQNSYEQYF
>TRBJ2-2|TRBV25-1
CAGGQLPGELFF
>TRBJ2-1|TRBV5-4
CASSLASGNYNEQFF
>TRBJ1-1|TRBV12-3/TRBV12-4
CASKDGGLGEAFF
>TRBJ2-5|TRBV12-3/TRBV12-4
CASSFSGGETQYF
>TRBJ1-5|TRBV7-2
CASSSGQHQPQHF
>TRBJ2-1|TRBV20-1
CSAPGLPLSYNEQFF
>TRBJ2-4|TRBV12-3/TRBV12-4
CASRPSGFGNIQYF